The 5 T cell receptor beta chains presented below share a single source sample, sequenced in a study of T cells after yellow fever vaccination. TCRdb passed the 5' RACE reads through MiXCR, listing each CDR3 protein once. The repertoire holds 250,000 or so distinct CDR3 sequences, with about 3.5% as singletons. The source was PBMCs, collected 15 days after the yellow fever booster vaccination. The receptors here all came from a man younger than 30 who received the YFV17D yellow fever vaccine.

This clonotype was observed many times. The CDR3 loop is CASSPGEGREQYV. The CDR3 region has the DNA TGTGCCAGCTCACCGGGGGAGGGAAGGGAGCAGTACGTC. V is TRBV18 and J is TRBJ2-7; 7 bases align to TRBD2. After removal of 3 bases from V and 7 bases from J, the junction contained 6 bases not matched to a gene. The CDR3 sequence is 13 residues long. In germline, CDR1 is KGHSH, CDR2 LQKENI.

This clonotype was seen ten or more times. The V and J genes are TRBV4-1 and TRBJ1-5; D unclear. Trimming removed 0 bases at V and 7 bases at J, with 7 bases between. The CDR3 is made up of 13 amino acids. From germline, CDR1 is MGHRA and CDR2 YSYEKL. This CDR3 reads CASSQEGVQPQHF. Here the CDR3 DNA reads TGCGCCAGCAGCCAAGAAGGAGTACAGCCCCAGCATTTT.

This clonotype was seen a handful of times. J is TRBJ2-7 and V is TRBV6-2 or TRBV6-3; no clear D. The ends were cut back, 8 bases at V and 6 bases at J, with 14 bases in the middle. The CDR3 contains 12 residues. Germline V CDR1 and CDR2: MNHEY, SVGEGT. In nucleotides, the CDR3 is TGTGCCAGCCGACAAACGGTGGGCGAGCAGTACTTC. This codes for CASRQTVGEQYF.

This clonotype was observed many times. The chain recombines TRBV20-1 with TRBJ2-5, with 8 bases matching TRBD1. V was pared by 2 bases and J by 3 bases, with 2 bases of the junction left unmatched. CDR3 length equals 13 residues. Germline V lookup: CDR1 DFQATT, CDR2 SNEGSKA (reference sequence). The CDR3 DNA sequence: TGCAGTGCTAGACGGACAGGGAAAGAGACCCAGTACTTC. This encodes CSARRTGKETQYF.

This clonotype was detected many times. This sequence joins TRBV7-2 and TRBJ2-3, with D uncertain. The ends were cut back, 2 bases at V and 2 bases at J, with 5 bases in the middle. Per the germline V gene, CDR1 is SGHTA and CDR2 is FQGNSA. The CDR3 covers 13 residues. The CDR3: CASSLRDTDTQYF. CDR3 DNA: TGTGCCAGCAGCTTAAGGGACACAGATACGCAGTATTTT.